The next 4 T cell receptor beta chains were all read from a single sample in a study of shared clonotypes between healthy human individuals. Sequencing was performed with immunoSEQ multiplex PCR; in TCRdb, only in-frame clones are kept and a portion is missing. The sample carries fewer than 650,000 clones, around 81% recorded once. The sample was PBMCs. The receptor set was obtained from a woman in her 40s in good health. Some clones in this sample may be carry-over from other donors' samples.

Note on this clone: The same CDR3 also results from other DNA sequences found in this sample. This chain uses TRBV7-2 with TRBJ2-5, with no clear D. The CDR3 totals 14 residues. The germline V gene has CDR1 SGHTA and CDR2 FQGNSA. The V end lost 1 base, the J end lost 5 bases, and 11 bases lay between the germline ends. CDR3 DNA sequence: TGTGCCAGCAGCTTAGGGGGAAGAAGGGAGACCCAGTACTTC. Amino acids: CASSLGGRRETQYF.

The rearrangement joins TRBV7-2 to TRBJ2-2; 13 bases agree with TRBD2. Germline V CDR1 and CDR2: SGHTA, FQGNSA. CDR3 length equals 15 residues. J was trimmed by 6 bases and V by 5 bases; bases with no gene match: 3. The CDR3 coding sequence is TGTGCCAGCAGCATAGGACTAGCGGGAGCCGGGGAGCTGTTTTTT. Its translation is CASSIGLAGAGELFF.

This clone occurred once. The V call is TRBV5-1, the J call TRBJ2-7, with TRBD2 identical over 7 bases. Germline CDR1 and CDR2: SGHRS and YFSETQ. The CDR3 covers 14 residues. Trimming at V came to 4 bases and at J to 3 bases, leaving 7 bases not matched to a gene. CDR3 protein: CASSTTGGNYEQYF. CDR3 nucleotide sequence: TGCGCCAGCAGCACCACGGGGGGAAACTACGAGCAGTACTTC. Full variable domain (outside the CDR3, taken from reference TRBV5-1 and TRBJ2-7): KAGVTQTPRYLIKTRGQQVTLSCSPISGHRSVSWYQQTPGQGLQFLFEYFSETQRNKGNFPGRFSGRQFSNSRSEMNVSTLELGDSALYLCASSTTGGNYEQYFGPGTRLTVT.

This clone appeared a single time. The chain combines TRBV28 with TRBJ2-7; 7 bases match TRBD2. Germline V gene lookup returns CDR1 MDHEN and CDR2 SYDVKM. The CDR3 sequence is 16 residues long. The V gene end was trimmed by 5 bases and the J gene end by 1 base; junction bases not matched to a gene: 11. The CDR3 nucleotides read TGTGCCAGCAGTCCCCACGGGCGGGGGAGTTCCTACGAGCAGTACTTC. It yields the protein CASSPHGRGSSYEQYF.